Listed here are 7 T cell receptor beta chains from one sample, sequenced in a study of blood T cell repertoires in COVID-19. Method: immunoSEQ multiplex PCR; TCRdb's copy keeps in-frame clones and lacks some. The data contain a few hundred thousand clones, approximately 79% of them singletons. The source material was peripheral blood. The source of these receptors is a human donor in a cohort sampled during active COVID-19.

This rearrangement joins TRBV28 to TRBJ2-2; 8 bases match TRBD2. The germline gives CDR1 MDHEN, CDR2 SYDVKM. The V gene end was trimmed by 8 bases and the J gene end by 4 bases; junction bases not matched to a gene: 15. The CDR3 has 17 amino acids. The CDR3 region has the DNA TGTGCCAGCGGCACTAGCGGCTTACACAAGGGCACCGGGGAGCTGTTTTTT. This sequence encodes CASGTSGLHKGTGELFF.

The rearrangement links TRBV6-6 to TRBJ2-7; a weak D match, TRBD1 (6 bases). This CDR3 has 13 amino acids. Germline V lookup: CDR1 MNHNY, CDR2 SVGAGI (reference sequence). Trimming shortened V by 8 bases and J by 5 bases, and 16 bases separated the two germline ends. This chain's CDR3 is CASHSRGINEQYF. The CDR3 DNA is TGTGCCAGCCATTCCAGGGGTATAAACGAGCAGTACTTC.

The rearrangement joins TRBV2 to TRBJ1-1; TRBD1 agrees at 8 bases. Looked up from germline, CDR1 is SNHLY and CDR2 is FYNNEI. V shed 6 bases and J 4 bases; nucleotides not matched to a gene: 10. CDR3 size: 15 residues. The CDR3: CASRTTGAVSTEAFF. The CDR3 DNA reads TGTGCCAGCAGGACGACAGGGGCGGTGAGCACTGAAGCTTTCTTT.

This clone was observed a handful of times. The chain couples TRBV15 to TRBJ1-5; D not resolved. The V gene's germline CDR1 is LNHNV and CDR2 YYDKDF (reference sequence). Deletions cut 5 bases from V and 3 bases from J, with 8 bases between. The CDR3 has 13 residues. The CDR3 region has the DNA TGTGCCACCAGCGTCAGTAACAATCAGCCCCAGCATTTT. This codes for CATSVSNNQPQHF. Together with reference TRBV15 and TRBJ1-5, the CDR3 gives the full variable domain: DAMVIQNPRYQVTQFGKPVTLSCSQTLNHNVMYWYQQKSSQAPKLLFHYYDKDFNNEADTPDNFQSRRPNTSFCFLDIRSPGLGDTAMYLCATSVSNNQPQHFGDGTRLSIL.

This clone has just a few counts. One end of the junction is discordant with germline, which a read error may explain. The chain links TRBV2 to TRBJ2-7, with D perhaps TRBD2 (6 bases). CDR3 size: 10 residues. The germline V gene encodes CDR1 SNHLY and CDR2 FYNNEI. DNA of the CDR3: TGTGCCAGCGCGGGACCGAGATTCTCCTTC. It encodes CASAGPRFSF.

The sample holds one count of this clone. The chain combines TRBV7-8 with TRBJ1-1; 9 bases are a match to TRBD1. This CDR3 is built from 15 residues. J lost 10 bases, V lost 1 base, and 10 bases had no gene match. Germline V gives CDR1 SGHVS, CDR2 FQNEAQ. The CDR3 DNA sequence: TGTGCCAGCAGCTTAGTGGGGACAGGGAAGGTGCCAGCTTTCTTT. It yields the protein CASSLVGTGKVPAFF.

This CDR3 is CASSQQGMNGGYTF. The DNA of the CDR3 is TGTGCCAGTTCTCAACAGGGTATGAATGGTGGCTACACCTTC. The chain uses TRBV19 and TRBJ1-2; the D gene is possibly TRBD1 (6 bases). The CDR3 length is 14 residues. V lost 8 bases and J 7 bases, leaving 20 bases between the germline ends. CDR1 and CDR2 from the germline V gene are LNHDA and SQIVND (reference sequence).